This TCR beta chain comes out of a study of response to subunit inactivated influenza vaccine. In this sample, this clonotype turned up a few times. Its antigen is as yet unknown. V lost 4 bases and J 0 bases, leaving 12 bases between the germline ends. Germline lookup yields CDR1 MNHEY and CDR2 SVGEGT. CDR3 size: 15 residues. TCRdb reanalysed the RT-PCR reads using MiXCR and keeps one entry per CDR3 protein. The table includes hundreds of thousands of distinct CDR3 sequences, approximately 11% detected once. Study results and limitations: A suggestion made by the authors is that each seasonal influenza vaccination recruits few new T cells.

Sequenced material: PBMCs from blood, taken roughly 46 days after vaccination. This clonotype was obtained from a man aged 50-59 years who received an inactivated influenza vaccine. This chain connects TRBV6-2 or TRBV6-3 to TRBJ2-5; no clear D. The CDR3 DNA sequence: TGTGCCAGCAGTTCGTTGACGGTGTACCAAGAGACCCAGTACTTC. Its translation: CASSSLTVYQETQYF.